The 25 T cell receptor beta chains presented below share a single source sample, sequenced in a study of post-analysis software for immune sequencing data. Overall study findings and caveats: Among four or five TRBV segments more frequent in patients than controls were TRBV5-6, TRBV5-1 and TRBV20-1.

Carried by the TCR beta cDNA libraries were unique molecular identifiers. Via MiXCR, TCRdb re-called the PCR reads, giving one row per CDR3 protein. The profile covers hundreds of thousands of distinct CDR3 sequences, with 25% to 30% appearing a single time and about 0.5% taken by the ten largest. The antigens for these receptors are not known. The material sequenced was blood. The receptors shown here come from a girl aged 10-17 years with multiple sclerosis.

This clonotype occurred a few times. The chain couples TRBV12-3 or TRBV12-4 to TRBJ2-6; 8 bases line up with TRBD1. V lost 10 bases and J lost 4; bases outside the gene matches: 9. The CDR3 is 15 residues long. The CDR3 region has the DNA TGTGCCAACGCCAGGGGGCTAACAGGGGCCAACGTCCTGACTTTC. It is translated as CANARGLTGANVLTF.

The sample holds a few counts of this clonotype. The chain recombines TRBV20-1 with TRBJ2-5, with D maybe TRBD1 (6 bases). With the DNA end fitting TRBJ2-7 better, the J assignment may be wrong. The CDR3 covers 14 residues. In germline, CDR1 is DFQATT, CDR2 SNEGSKA (reference sequence). The CDR3 sequence is CSARALDRLYEQYF. CDR3 sequence (DNA): TGCAGTGCTAGAGCTCTGGACAGACTCTACGAGCAGTACTTC.

The chain combines TRBV10-2 with TRBJ2-3, with D perhaps TRBD1 (6 bases). Germline V gene data show CDR1 as WSHSY and CDR2 as SAAADI. CDR3 length equals 14 residues. Trimming removed 0 bases at V and 5 bases at J, with 9 bases between. Here the CDR3 DNA reads TGCGCCAGCAGTGAGTCGGCAGGGGAAGATACGCAGTATTTT. This sequence encodes CASSESAGEDTQYF.

This chain connects TRBV3-1 to TRBJ2-1, with a possible D match to TRBD2 (6 bases). CDR3 size: 11 residues. Germline V gene lookup returns CDR1 LGHDT and CDR2 YNNKEL (reference sequence). The germline V and J ends were trimmed by 1 base and 15 bases, with 10 bases remaining between them. Written as DNA, the CDR3 is TGTGCCAGCAGCCAAGGACTAGGATGGTTCTTC. It is translated as CASSQGLGWFF.

The sample holds many counts of this clonotype. This chain joins TRBV28 and TRBJ2-7; TRBD1 matches at 9 bases. The CDR3 loop spans 14 amino acids. Germline assignment: CDR1 MDHEN and CDR2 SYDVKM. The V and J ends lost 6 bases and 7 bases, in that order; junction bases with no gene match: 10. The CDR3 coding sequence is TGTGCCAGCAGATACCGGACAGGGGTCGAAGAGCAGTACTTC. Protein product: CASRYRTGVEEQYF.

This clonotype has a handful of counts. The gene calls are TRBV20-1 and TRBJ2-7; D remains unclear. Germline V gene lookup returns CDR1 DFQATT and CDR2 SNEGSKA (reference sequence). The germline V and J ends were trimmed by 0 bases and 2 bases, with 20 bases remaining between them. The CDR3 runs 17 residues. The CDR3 sequence is CSARDLTIGLSAYEQYF. The CDR3 nucleotides are TGCAGTGCTAGAGATCTGACAATCGGCCTCTCGGCCTACGAGCAGTACTTC.

This clonotype came up a few times. V gene TRBV5-5 combines with J gene TRBJ2-7; TRBD1 matches 12 bases. This CDR3 spans 18 amino acids. Germline CDR1 is SGHKS and CDR2 is YYEKEE (reference sequence). The J segment lost 0 bases and the V segment lost 2 bases, leaving 9 bases of the junction unmatched. CDR3 coding DNA: TGTGCCAGCAGCTTACGGGACAGGGGGCCTTCCCGCTCCTACGAGCAGTACTTC. Amino acid sequence: CASSLRDRGPSRSYEQYF.

This clonotype was counted a few times. The rearrangement links TRBV5-1 to TRBJ1-1; D uncertain. The CDR3 spans 16 residues. V gave up 0 bases and J gave up 1 base, with 13 bases separating them. Germline V lookup: CDR1 SGHRS, CDR2 YFSETQ. The CDR3 bases are TGCGCCAGCAGCTTGGCTCATCTGGATCCGAACACTGAAGCTTTCTTT. Its protein is CASSLAHLDPNTEAFF.

This clonotype was found a few times. The CDR3 here is CSGEQGGSYEQYF. CDR3 coding DNA: TGCAGTGGCGAACAGGGGGGATCCTACGAGCAGTACTTC. V gene TRBV20-1 combines with J gene TRBJ2-7; 8 positions match TRBD1. J gave up 1 base and V 7 bases, and 6 bases lay outside the gene matches. The length of the CDR3 is 13 residues. CDR1 is DFQATT, CDR2 SNEGSKA, per germline (reference sequence).

There are a few counts of this clonotype. This chain links TRBV11-2 with TRBJ2-7; D could derive from TRBD1 or TRBD2 (5 bases each). This CDR3 spans 18 amino acids. CDR1 and CDR2 (germline): SGHAT, FQNNGV. The V end was cut by 3 bases, the J end by 0 bases, with 21 bases between. In DNA, the CDR3 is TGTGCCAGCAGCTTTGGGACGACGGGGAGTAGGATCTCCTACGAGCAGTACTTC. Amino acid sequence: CASSFGTTGSRISYEQYF.

The chain couples TRBV9 to TRBJ1-1; D perhaps matches TRBD1 (5 bases). CDR1 is SGDLS, CDR2 YYNGEE, per germline. This CDR3 is 14 amino acids long. Trimming left V 4 bases short and J 4 bases short, with 14 bases between. Written as DNA, the CDR3 is TGTGCCAGCAGCCCCCAGGGTTGGGGCACTGAAGCTTTCTTT. Its translation: CASSPQGWGTEAFF.

The CDR3, as DNA: TGCGCCAGCAGCTTGGGACTAGCGGCAGATCGGACCCAGTACTTC. It yields the protein CASSLGLAADRTQYF. The rearrangement links TRBV5-1 to TRBJ2-5; 9 bases fit TRBD2. Germline-derived CDR1 and CDR2 are SGHRS and YFSETQ. This CDR3 is 15 amino acids long. V shed 0 bases and J 7 bases; nucleotides not matched to a gene: 7.

This clonotype occurred a few times. The chain combines TRBV7-2 with TRBJ1-2; 7 bases align to TRBD1. This CDR3 is built from 15 residues. Germline V gene data show CDR1 as SGHTA and CDR2 as FQGNSA. The trim removed 5 bases at V and 4 bases at J, leaving 10 bases unmatched. The CDR3 loop reads CASSLLPTGTYGYTF. For the CDR3, the DNA is TGTGCCAGCAGCCTGCTCCCGACAGGGACCTATGGCTACACCTTC.

In its sample, this clonotype was seen many times. The J gene is TRBJ2-1, the V gene TRBV4-3; D is unresolved. CDR3 size: 16 residues. V was trimmed by 0 bases and J by 2 bases, leaving 11 bases between them. Germline CDR1 is LGHNA and CDR2 is YSLEER. CDR3 sequence (DNA): TGCGCCAGCAGCCAAGACCTAGGGCTAGCCTACAATGAGCAGTTCTTC. Translation: CASSQDLGLAYNEQFF.

This clonotype was observed a handful of times. CDR3 amino acids: CASSIRRTDTQYF. The CDR3 coding sequence is TGTGCCAGCAGTATCAGACGCACAGATACGCAGTATTTT. The rearrangement uses TRBV28 and TRBJ2-3; D is unclear. Germline values: CDR1 MDHEN, CDR2 SYDVKM. CDR3 length: 13 residues. V was trimmed by 5 bases and J by 1 base, leaving 7 bases between them.

The gene calls are TRBV5-1 and TRBJ2-5, with D possibly TRBD2 on 5 matching bases. The CDR3 covers 15 residues. Trimming pared 0 bases from V and 6 bases from J, leaving 15 bases between. Germline values: CDR1 SGHRS, CDR2 YFSETQ. Here the CDR3 DNA reads TGCGCCAGCAGCTTGGTCCCGGGATCTGAGCAGACCCAGTACTTC. Translation: CASSLVPGSEQTQYF.

The rearrangement uses TRBV27 and TRBJ1-5; D gene unclear. The V gene's germline CDR1 is MNHEY and CDR2 SMNVEV (reference sequence). Deletions cut 8 bases from V and 1 base from J, with 15 bases between. This CDR3 comprises 15 residues. CDR3 nucleotides: TGTGCCAGCGGCCTAGGGCCCACCAGCAATCAGCCCCAGCATTTT. It is translated as CASGLGPTSNQPQHF.

Concerning this clonotype itself: A read error may account for a junction end that differs from germline. The chain joins TRBV4-1 to TRBJ1-4, with TRBD1 matching over 9 bases. The CDR3 has 14 amino acids. Germline assignment: CDR1 MGHRA and CDR2 YSYEKL. The CDR3 loop is CTSSQGTGNEKLFF. Here the CDR3 DNA reads TGCACCAGCAGCCAAGGGACAGGGAATGAAAAACTGTTTTTT.

The rearrangement joins TRBV11-2 to TRBJ2-7; 9 bases fit TRBD2. This CDR3 has 19 residues. Germline V lookup: CDR1 SGHAT, CDR2 FQNNGV. The trim removed 0 bases at V and 7 bases at J, leaving 19 bases unmatched. The CDR3 sequence: CASSLDQVRAGGLNNEQYF. The CDR3 DNA reads TGTGCCAGCAGCTTAGATCAAGTCAGAGCGGGAGGTTTAAACAATGAGCAGTACTTC.

There are a few counts of this clonotype. The chain links TRBV29-1 to TRBJ2-5, with D possibly being TRBD1 or TRBD2 (5 bases each). CDR1 is SQVTM, CDR2 ANQGSEA, per germline. This CDR3 has 12 residues. V gave up 7 bases and J gave up 0 bases, with 9 bases separating them. This CDR3 is CSAEGYQETQYF. CDR3 in DNA: TGCAGCGCTGAGGGGTACCAAGAGACCCAGTACTTC.

V gene TRBV9 combines with J gene TRBJ1-2; D gene unclear. V was shortened by 0 bases and J by 5 bases, with 14 bases between the two germline ends. CDR1 and CDR2 (germline): SGDLS, YYNGEE. The CDR3 spans 15 residues. CDR3 loop: CASSVANPHRYGYTF. As DNA, the CDR3 is TGTGCCAGCAGCGTAGCTAACCCACATCGGTATGGCTACACCTTC.

This clonotype has more than one count but fewer than ten. The chain uses TRBV9 and TRBJ2-1, with TRBD2 matching over 7 bases. Trimming removed 0 bases from V and 6 bases from J; junction bases left unmatched: 12. Germline CDR1 is SGDLS and CDR2 is YYNGEE. This CDR3 is 17 amino acids long. The DNA of the CDR3 is TGTGCCAGCAGCGTAGCCCCGGGGCTAGCGGACTTCAATGAGCAGTTCTTC. Amino acids: CASSVAPGLADFNEQFF.

This chain joins TRBV6-5 and TRBJ1-4; D ambiguous. Trimming took 6 bases from V and 4 from J, leaving 12 bases between them. Germline V gives CDR1 MNHEY, CDR2 SVGAGI. The CDR3 extends over 14 amino acids. In DNA, the CDR3 is TGTGCCAGCAGCCGCGGACGTAATAATGAAAAACTGTTTTTT. Translating it yields CASSRGRNNEKLFF.

V gene TRBV29-1 combines with J gene TRBJ1-1; TRBD1 might be the D (6 bases). Germline loops: CDR1 SQVTM, CDR2 ANQGSEA. CDR3 size: 12 residues. V lost 3 bases to trimming and J lost 4 bases, with 9 bases between them. CDR3 region: CSVDQGLTEAFF. The CDR3 nucleotides are TGCAGCGTTGATCAGGGGCTCACTGAAGCTTTCTTT. The entire variable domain, with the rest obtained from reference TRBV29-1 and TRBJ1-1, is as follows: SAVISQKPSRDICQRGTSLTIQCQVDSQVTMMFWYRQQPGQSLTLIATANQGSEATYESGFVIDKFPISRPNLTFSTLTVSNMSPEDSSIYLCSVDQGLTEAFFGQGTRLTVV.

In its sample, this clonotype was seen a few times. The chain recombines TRBV3-1 with TRBJ2-4; D might be TRBD1 or TRBD2, each matching 6 bases. There are 14 residues in the CDR3. Germline V gene sequence: CDR1 LGHDT, CDR2 YNNKEL (reference sequence). V was shortened by 3 bases and J by 8 bases, with 14 bases between the two germline ends. CDR3 sequence: CASSQGGQGDIQYF. The CDR3 region has the DNA TGTGCCAGCAGCCAGGGGGGCCAGGGTGACATTCAGTACTTC.